A single sample is the source of the 10 T cell receptor beta chains below, sequenced in a study of Graves' ophthalmopathy and Graves' hyperthyroidism. TCR beta CDR3 regions were amplified from RNA transcripts. First-round RT-PCR used HTBI primers; second-round multiplex PCR followed. One entry per CDR3 protein results from TCRdb running MiXCR on the multiplex PCR reads. The top ten clones hold over 9% of a sample with under 350,000 distinct CDR3 sequences, 15% to 20% of them seen once. Sequencing input: peripheral blood. These receptors were collected from an adult man with Graves' ophthalmopathy.

Many counts were recorded for this clonotype. The rearrangement joins TRBV6-4 to TRBJ1-2, with 9 bases identical to TRBD1. V lost 5 bases and J lost 3; bases outside the gene matches: 13. This CDR3 spans 17 amino acids. CDR1 is MRHNA and CDR2 is SNTAGT in the germline V gene. The CDR3 spells CASSPPSGQGLDYGYTF. As DNA, the CDR3 is TGTGCCAGCAGTCCACCTTCCGGACAGGGGTTGGACTATGGCTACACCTTC.

As for this clonotype: This may stem from a read error, because a much larger clone lies one nucleotide away. The chain has TRBV27 and TRBJ2-2; D call uncertain. This CDR3 contains 13 residues. The ends were cut back, 3 bases at V and 6 bases at J, with 8 bases in the middle. CDR1 is MNHEY, CDR2 SMNVEV, per germline (reference sequence). CDR3 region: CASSFRVAGELFF. CDR3 nucleotides: TGTGCCAGCAGTTTTCGAGTAGCCGGGGAGCTGTTTTTT.

This clonotype was counted ten times or more. This chain joins TRBV19 and TRBJ1-5; a weak D match, TRBD1 (6 bases). CDR1 is LNHDA, CDR2 SQIVND, per germline (reference sequence). The V and J ends lost 4 bases and 2 bases respectively, with 12 bases between them. The CDR3 contains 15 residues. For the CDR3, the DNA is TGTGCCAGTAGTAGAGGGGGTGCGGGCAATCAGCCCCAGCATTTT. Protein sequence: CASSRGGAGNQPQHF.

The rearrangement links TRBV28 to TRBJ2-7; tentative D call: TRBD1 (6 bases). The CDR3 has 12 residues. The V and J ends lost 9 bases and 2 bases respectively, with 11 bases between them. Looked up from germline, CDR1 is MDHEN and CDR2 is SYDVKM. CDR3 region: CASQGFPYEQYF. As DNA, the CDR3 is TGTGCCAGTCAGGGGTTTCCCTACGAGCAGTACTTC.

This clonotype was counted at least ten times. The V gene is TRBV12-3 or TRBV12-4, the J gene TRBJ1-2; D is unresolved. The CDR3 loop spans 14 amino acids. The V end was cut by 3 bases, the J end by 8 bases, with 16 bases between. CDR3 amino acids: CASSFFSLGGGYTF. CDR3 nucleotides: TGTGCCAGCAGTTTCTTCTCTTTGGGAGGCGGCTACACCTTC.

This clonotype was detected many times. This sequence joins TRBV12-3 or TRBV12-4 and TRBJ2-2; TRBD1 might be the D (7 bases). The CDR3 loop spans 17 amino acids. V was pared by 3 bases and J by 3 bases, with 17 bases between. This CDR3 is CASSFATGDFDTGELFF. CDR3 in DNA: TGTGCCAGCAGTTTCGCCACAGGGGACTTCGACACCGGGGAGCTGTTTTTT.

In this sample, this clonotype turned up many times. The V call is TRBV10-3, the J call TRBJ2-2; possibly TRBD1 for D (6 bases). Looked up from germline, CDR1 is ENHRY and CDR2 is SYGVKD. The CDR3 is 14 residues long. Trimming took 8 bases from V and 3 from J, leaving 13 bases between them. CDR3 residues: CAIRTAEDTGELFF. The CDR3 bases are TGTGCCATCCGGACAGCGGAGGACACCGGGGAGCTGTTTTTT.

This clonotype was detected ten times or more. The chain is built from TRBV5-1 and TRBJ2-4; TRBD1 aligns across 7 bases. Germline trimming cut 0 bases from V and 0 bases from J; bases unmatched to any gene: 3. The CDR3 has 16 amino acids. Per the germline V gene, CDR1 is SGHRS and CDR2 is YFSETQ. The CDR3 sequence is CASSLARGRAKNIQYF. The CDR3 DNA is TGCGCCAGCAGCTTGGCAAGGGGGCGAGCCAAAAACATTCAGTACTTC.

This clonotype was counted a few times. The chain carries TRBV18 and TRBJ1-1, with a possible D match to TRBD1 (6 bases). V lost 1 base and J lost 3, with 15 bases in between. Per germline, CDR1 KGHSH and CDR2 LQKENI. This CDR3 is 16 amino acids long. The CDR3 region is CASSPLYTGMDTEAFF. The CDR3 DNA reads TGTGCCAGCTCACCACTTTATACAGGGATGGACACTGAAGCTTTCTTT.

This clonotype was seen many times. The chain combines TRBV20-1 with TRBJ1-1; 7 positions agree with TRBD1. Germline trimming cut 6 bases from V and 0 bases from J; bases unmatched to any gene: 10. Germline lookup yields CDR1 DFQATT and CDR2 SNEGSKA (reference sequence). The CDR3 runs 15 residues. The CDR3 reads CSAAWDRSMNTEAFF. The CDR3 bases are TGCAGTGCAGCCTGGGACAGATCCATGAACACTGAAGCTTTCTTT.